Shown below are 13 T cell receptor beta chains from a single sample sequenced in a study of T cell responses to AZD1222 COVID-19 vaccine. Some clones are missing from TCRdb's copy, which holds only in-frame ones; the method was immunoSEQ multiplex PCR. The sample has 95,000 to 110,000 clones, 80% to 90% seen once. The sequences come from peripheral blood, collected on day 0 of AZD1222 vaccination. The origin of the receptors is an adult in good health.

In nucleotides, the CDR3 is TGTGCCAGCAGTTACTCGGGGGGCTTTAGAAACACCATATATTTT. Translated: CASSYSGGFRNTIYF. The J gene is TRBJ1-3, the V gene TRBV6-6; a weak D match, TRBD1 (6 bases). The CDR3 totals 15 residues. V was trimmed by 0 bases and J by 5 bases, leaving 11 bases between them. Germline CDR1 reads MNHNY; CDR2 reads SVGAGI (reference sequence).

This chain connects TRBV4-1 to TRBJ2-2, with 7 bases fitting TRBD1. V gave up 2 bases and J gave up 3 bases; unmatched junction bases: 6. CDR3 length equals 16 residues. Per germline, CDR1 MGHRA and CDR2 YSYEKL. The DNA of the CDR3 is TGCGCCAGCAGCCAACCGGGACAGAGAGACACCGGGGAGCTGTTTTTT. Its translation: CASSQPGQRDTGELFF.

CDR3 protein: CASSQSDRGNSPLHF. CDR3 nucleotide sequence: TGCGCCAGCAGTCAATCGGACAGAGGAAATTCACCCCTCCACTTT. The chain links TRBV23-1 to TRBJ1-6, with D possibly being TRBD1 (6 bases). TRBV23-1 counts as an open reading frame of uncertain function. Trimming removed 0 bases from V and 7 bases from J, with 10 bases in between. The length of the CDR3 is 15 residues.

The genes are TRBV11-2 and TRBJ2-5, with 13 bases identical to TRBD2. CDR3 length: 18 residues. The J segment lost 5 bases and the V segment lost 1 base, leaving 10 bases of the junction unmatched. Germline CDR1 is SGHAT and CDR2 is FQNNGV. CDR3 sequence: CASSLAYGLAGVGETQYF. In DNA form, the CDR3 reads TGTGCCAGCAGCTTAGCTTACGGACTAGCGGGAGTGGGGGAGACCCAGTACTTC.

The chain combines TRBV7-6 with TRBJ2-7; 8 bases line up with TRBD2. In germline, CDR1 is SGHVS, CDR2 FNYEAQ. The CDR3 length is 11 residues. Trimming cost V 11 bases and J 3 bases; bases outside gene matches: 3. DNA of the CDR3: TGTGCCGGAGGGACTAGCTACGAGCAGTACTTC. Translated, it gives CAGGTSYEQYF.

The rearrangement links TRBV7-9 to TRBJ1-3; no reliable D call. This CDR3 is built from 14 residues. Germline lookup yields CDR1 SEHNR and CDR2 FQNEAQ (reference sequence). V lost 3 bases to trimming and J lost 4 bases, with 10 bases between them. The CDR3 spells CASSFLAGGNTIYF. In DNA, the CDR3 is TGTGCCAGCAGCTTTTTGGCAGGAGGAAACACCATATATTTT.

The chain couples TRBV11-3 to TRBJ1-1; perhaps TRBD1 as D (6 bases). V shed 5 bases and J shed 1 base, with 11 bases lying between them. The CDR3 is 14 residues long. Germline V gene data show CDR1 as SGHNT and CDR2 as YENEEA. CDR3 amino acids: CASSPEGGNTEAFF. The CDR3 coding sequence is TGTGCCAGCAGCCCCGAGGGGGGGAACACTGAAGCTTTCTTT.

This clone turned up a few times. The chain is built from TRBV12-5 and TRBJ2-7; 7 nucleotides line up with TRBD1. The germline V gene encodes CDR1 LGHNT and CDR2 FRNRAP. This CDR3 has 12 amino acids. With V trimmed by 8 bases and J by 3 bases, 4 bases remained unmatched. The CDR3 region is CASRGGLYEQYF. The CDR3 region has the DNA TGTGCTAGTCGAGGGGGCCTCTACGAGCAGTACTTC.

The chain employs TRBV3-1 (or the pseudogene TRBV3-2) and TRBJ2-7; unclear D gene. CDR1 is LGHDT and CDR2 is YNNKEL in the germline V gene (reference sequence). V lost 0 bases to trimming and J lost 5 bases, with 11 bases between them. The CDR3 length is 14 residues. The CDR3 reads CASSQEELGNEQYF. The DNA for the CDR3 is TGTGCCAGCAGCCAAGAGGAATTGGGGAACGAGCAGTACTTC.

The chain employs TRBV14 and TRBJ2-7; D is undetermined. This CDR3 contains 15 residues. V shed 1 base and J shed 4 bases, with 14 bases lying between them. Germline lookup yields CDR1 SGHDN and CDR2 FVKESK. The CDR3 is CASSQVGFQGYEQYF. The DNA of the CDR3 is TGTGCCAGCAGCCAAGTCGGATTCCAAGGTTACGAGCAGTACTTC.

The gene calls are TRBV27 and TRBJ1-1; possible D gene TRBD1, 6 bases. The CDR3 has 13 amino acids. Germline CDR1 and CDR2: MNHEY and SMNVEV (reference sequence). Between the trimmed V and J ends, which lost 6 bases and 5 bases, there was a span of 13 bases. The CDR3 nucleotides read TGTGCCAGCAGCATACAGGGAGAAACTGAAGCTTTCTTT. Residues: CASSIQGETEAFF.

V and J are TRBV27 and TRBJ1-1; possible D gene TRBD1, 6 bases. This CDR3 comprises 13 residues. Germline CDR1 is MNHEY and CDR2 is SMNVEV (reference sequence). The V end was cut by 10 bases, the J end by 4 bases, with 16 bases between. The CDR3 reads CATKGGGLTEAFF. The CDR3 nucleotides are TGTGCCACAAAGGGGGGCGGACTCACTGAAGCTTTCTTT.

The V call is TRBV9, the J call TRBJ1-3; tentatively, D is TRBD1 (5 bases). CDR3 size: 14 residues. Germline CDR1 is SGDLS and CDR2 is YYNGEE. V gave up 3 bases and J gave up 4 bases, with 11 bases separating them. CDR3 coding DNA: TGTGCCAGCAGCGAACGGGGGGGAGGAAACACCATATATTTT. It is translated as CASSERGGGNTIYF.